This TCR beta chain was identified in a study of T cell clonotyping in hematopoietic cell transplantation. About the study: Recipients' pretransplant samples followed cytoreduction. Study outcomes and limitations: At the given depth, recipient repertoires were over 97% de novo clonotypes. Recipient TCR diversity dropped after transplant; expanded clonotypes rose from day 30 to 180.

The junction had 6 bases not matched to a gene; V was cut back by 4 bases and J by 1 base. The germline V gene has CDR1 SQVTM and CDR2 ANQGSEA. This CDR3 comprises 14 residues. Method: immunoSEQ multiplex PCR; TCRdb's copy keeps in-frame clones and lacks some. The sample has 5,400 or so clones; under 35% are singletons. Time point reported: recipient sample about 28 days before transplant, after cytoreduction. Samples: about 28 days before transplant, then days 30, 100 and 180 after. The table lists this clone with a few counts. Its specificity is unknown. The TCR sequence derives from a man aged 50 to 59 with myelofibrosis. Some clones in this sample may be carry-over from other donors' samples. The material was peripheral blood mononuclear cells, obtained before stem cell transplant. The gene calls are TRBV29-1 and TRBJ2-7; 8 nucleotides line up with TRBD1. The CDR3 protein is CSVAGTGISYEQYF. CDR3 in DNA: TGCAGCGTTGCCGGGACAGGAATTTCCTACGAGCAGTACTTC.